This T cell receptor (beta chain) was documented in a study of CD8+ T cells in alopecia areata. The wider study: Severity of treated patients was scored by affected scalp percentage.

Deletions cut 1 base from V and 3 bases from J, with 7 bases between. There are 14 residues in the CDR3. Germline values: CDR1 SGHDT, CDR2 YYEEEE. RNA, once extracted, was reverse transcribed into cDNA for use as the sequencing template. Data came from immunoSEQ multiplex PCR; TCRdb stores just in-frame clones and leaves some out. Of about 180,000 clones in the sample, about 51% are singletons; the top ten hold around a tenth. Treatment indicated: oral pan-JAK inhibitor, 5-10 mg twice daily. General study results and limits: Since there was just one nonresponder, nobody can yet say how baseline CD8+ expansion ties to response. Relative to normal scalp, lesional scalp, especially alopecia totalis/universalis, showed higher clonality.

Worth noting for this clone: What it binds is not known.

The TCR comes from a human donor with alopecia areata. This sequence joins TRBV5-6 and TRBJ2-2; D unresolved. The material sequenced was CD8+ T cells sorted from blood, taken at week 52, from a patient treated with tofacitinib. The CDR3: CASSLHSYTGELFF. CDR3 bases: TGTGCCAGCAGCTTGCACAGTTACACCGGGGAGCTGTTTTTT.